The 19 T cell receptor beta chains presented below share a single source sample, sequenced in a study of TIL therapy for anti-PD-1-resistant metastatic lung cancer listed by TCRdb under 2021. The sample's time point label is to be understood as: pre-treatment sample, taken before nivolumab and TIL therapy. TCR beta CDR3 regions were amplified from genomic DNA with the immunoSEQ v3 hsTCRB kit using bias-controlled multiplex PCR. TCRdb re-hosts the immuneACCESS table, in-frame sequences only. Its copies lack some clones; in the studies checked, an unresolved V gene accounts for under half of them, and the cause for the rest is not known. The sample contains 55,000 to 70,000 clones, around 86% of them found a single time. The ten largest clonotypes hold around 2.6% of the sample. Source: blood, taken at baseline. The receptors stem from a person aged 25 to 85 with non-small cell lung cancer.

V usage is TRBV13 and J usage is TRBJ1-1, with unresolved D. Germline V gene sequence: CDR1 PRHDT, CDR2 FYEKMQ (reference sequence). The V end lost 3 bases, the J end lost 3 bases, and 5 bases lay between the germline ends. This CDR3 is built from 12 residues. DNA for the CDR3: TGTGCCAGCAGCTTCCGGGACACTGAAGCTTTCTTT. It translates to CASSFRDTEAFF.

The chain uses TRBV9 and TRBJ1-1, with D uncertain. Germline CDR1 is SGDLS and CDR2 is YYNGEE. The CDR3 extends over 15 amino acids. Trimming stripped 0 bases from V and 2 bases from J, with 11 bases between. The CDR3 loop reads CASSVAPSGNTEAFF. The CDR3 DNA reads TGTGCCAGCAGCGTAGCTCCCTCAGGCAACACTGAAGCTTTCTTT.

V is TRBV12-5 and J is TRBJ2-3; TRBD2 agrees at 8 bases. Per the germline V gene, CDR1 is LGHNT and CDR2 is FRNRAP. This CDR3 comprises 14 residues. The V and J ends lost 5 bases and 1 base, in that order; junction bases with no gene match: 2. The CDR3 DNA sequence: TGTGCTAGTGGTCTTAGCGGGGGCACAGATACGCAGTATTTT. This translates into CASGLSGGTDTQYF.

This chain links TRBV5-4 with TRBJ2-1; no firm D call. The V and J ends lost 4 bases and 0 bases respectively, with 5 bases between them. This CDR3 has 13 residues. Germline CDR1 SGHNT, CDR2 YYREEE (reference sequence). CDR3 amino acids: CASSSISYNEQFF. DNA for the CDR3: TGTGCCAGCAGCAGCATCTCCTACAATGAGCAGTTCTTC.

The chain carries TRBV6-4 and TRBJ1-6; 9 bases are a match to TRBD1. With 6 bases clipped from V and 9 bases from J, the junction kept 6 bases outside the gene matches. The germline V gene encodes CDR1 MRHNA and CDR2 SNTAGT. CDR3 length: 14 amino acids. The CDR3 bases are TGTGCCAGCAGAGTACGGACAGGGGTTTCACCCCTCCACTTT. Amino acids: CASRVRTGVSPLHF.

The chain combines TRBV27 with TRBJ1-6; TRBD1 aligns across 9 bases. Trimming removed 4 bases from V and 8 bases from J; junction bases left unmatched: 12. The CDR3 length is 17 residues. Germline CDR1 MNHEY, CDR2 SMNVEV (reference sequence). For the CDR3, the DNA is TGTGCCAGCAGTTCCCCGGGACAGGGCGGGGAGCATTCACCCCTCCACTTT. Translating it yields CASSSPGQGGEHSPLHF.

This chain links TRBV5-1 with TRBJ1-1; 8 bases map to TRBD1. V lost 5 bases, J lost 4 bases, and 7 bases stayed unmatched. CDR1 is SGHRS and CDR2 is YFSETQ in the germline V gene. The CDR3 has 14 amino acids. The CDR3 region has the DNA TGCGCCAGCAGACAAAGGACAGGGAGCACTGAAGCTTTCTTT. Its protein product is CASRQRTGSTEAFF.

This sequence joins TRBV3-1 (or the pseudogene TRBV3-2) and TRBJ1-3; weak D call: TRBD1 (5 bases). Trimming cost V 0 bases and J 4 bases, with 19 bases left between them. The CDR3 contains 18 residues. The germline V gene has CDR1 LGHDT and CDR2 YNNKEL (reference sequence). This CDR3 reads CASSQDLGGVGTGNTIYF. The CDR3 region has the DNA TGTGCCAGCAGCCAAGATCTTGGAGGGGTAGGGACGGGAAACACCATATATTTT.

The chain couples TRBV30 to TRBJ1-1, with 10 positions matching TRBD1. The germline gives CDR1 GTSNPN, CDR2 SVGIG (reference sequence). The CDR3 sequence is 13 residues long. Trimming at V came to 7 bases and at J to 4 bases, leaving 6 bases not matched to a gene. The CDR3 loop is CAYLDRGSTEAFF. In nucleotides, the CDR3 is TGTGCCTATTTGGACAGGGGGTCCACTGAAGCTTTCTTT.

This rearrangement joins TRBV2 to TRBJ1-1; D unresolved. CDR3 length: 14 amino acids. Trimming shortened V by 10 bases and J by 0 bases, and 15 bases separated the two germline ends. Germline V CDR1 and CDR2: SNHLY, FYNNEI. CDR3 nucleotide sequence: TGTGCCAACCGGAGTACAGCACTGAACACTGAAGCTTTCTTT. Amino acids: CANRSTALNTEAFF. The entire variable domain, with the rest obtained from reference TRBV2 and TRBJ1-1, is as follows: EPEVTQTPSHQVTQMGQEVILRCVPISNHLYFYWYRQILGQKVEFLVSFYNNEISEKSEIFDDQFSVERPDGSNFTLKIRSTKLEDSAMYFCANRSTALNTEAFFGQGTRLTVV.

The chain is built from TRBV27 and TRBJ2-3; D perhaps matches TRBD2 (5 bases). The CDR3 runs to 14 residues. Germline V gene lookup returns CDR1 MNHEY and CDR2 SMNVEV (reference sequence). The V end lost 8 bases, the J end lost 1 base, and 13 bases lay between the germline ends. CDR3 loop: CASQKGVGTDTQYF. In DNA form, the CDR3 reads TGTGCCAGCCAGAAGGGAGTGGGCACAGATACGCAGTATTTT.

V usage is TRBV10-2 and J usage is TRBJ2-3; D could derive from TRBD1 or TRBD2 (7 bases each). CDR1 is WSHSY, CDR2 SAAADI, per germline. This CDR3 spans 14 amino acids. V shed 5 bases and J shed 11 bases, with 20 bases lying between them. CDR3 sequence reads: CASSYQGSGTEQYF. CDR3 DNA sequence: TGCGCCAGCAGTTACCAGGGGAGCGGGACAGAGCAGTATTTT.

The rearrangement uses TRBV28 and TRBJ1-2; perhaps TRBD1 as D (6 bases). Germline V gene lookup returns CDR1 MDHEN and CDR2 SYDVKM. CDR3 length: 13 residues. Trimming shortened V by 1 base and J by 6 bases, and 9 bases separated the two germline ends. The CDR3 here is CASSLYRGHGYTF. The DNA for the CDR3 is TGTGCCAGCAGTTTATATCGGGGGCATGGCTACACCTTC.

CDR3 protein: CASRGGQTAYEQYF. The DNA of the CDR3 is TGTGCCAGCAGGGGGGGACAGACAGCTTACGAGCAGTACTTC. The gene calls are TRBV2 and TRBJ2-7; tentatively, D is TRBD1 (7 bases). V was pared by 6 bases and J by 4 bases, with 16 bases between. Germline assignment: CDR1 SNHLY and CDR2 FYNNEI. The CDR3 loop spans 14 amino acids.

This sequence joins TRBV15 and TRBJ1-1; a possible D gene is TRBD1 (6 bases). This CDR3 is 14 amino acids long. CDR1 LNHNV and CDR2 YYDKDF come from the germline V gene (reference sequence). V gave up 2 bases and J gave up 3 bases, with 10 bases separating them. This CDR3 is CATSRQGRDTEAFF. The CDR3 bases are TGTGCCACCAGCAGACAGGGGAGGGACACTGAAGCTTTCTTT. Supplemented by reference TRBV15 and TRBJ1-1, the full variable domain reads DAMVIQNPRYQVTQFGKPVTLSCSQTLNHNVMYWYQQKSSQAPKLLFHYYDKDFNNEADTPDNFQSRRPNTSFCFLDIRSPGLGDTAMYLCATSRQGRDTEAFFGQGTRLTVV.

The V call is TRBV7-3, the J call TRBJ2-1, with 8 bases matching TRBD1. CDR1 is SGHTA, CDR2 FQGTGA, per germline. V lost 1 base and J lost 0; bases outside the gene matches: 11. This CDR3 has 19 amino acids. The CDR3, as DNA: TGTGCCAGCAGCTTAATAGCAGGGGGCGGACCAAGCTCCTACAATGAGCAGTTCTTC. The encoded protein is CASSLIAGGGPSSYNEQFF.

The chain recombines TRBV11-2 with TRBJ2-7, with unresolved D. Deletions cut 0 bases from V and 6 bases from J, with 12 bases between. The CDR3 contains 14 residues. Germline CDR1 reads SGHAT; CDR2 reads FQNNGV. DNA for the CDR3: TGTGCCAGCAGCTTAGAGTTGGAGACGTTCGAGCAGTACTTC. Translated, it gives CASSLELETFEQYF.

The CDR3, as DNA: TGCAGCGTTCTGTGGAGCGTCGGAAATTCACCCCTCCACTTT. Protein product: CSVLWSVGNSPLHF. This sequence joins TRBV29-1 and TRBJ1-6, with no clear D. The CDR3 has 14 amino acids. V lost 5 bases and J lost 7, with 15 bases in between. Germline V lookup: CDR1 SQVTM, CDR2 ANQGSEA.

The V gene is TRBV19, the J gene TRBJ2-3; a possible D gene is TRBD1 (7 bases). V lost 5 bases to trimming and J lost 5 bases, with 11 bases between them. Germline V lookup: CDR1 LNHDA, CDR2 SQIVND (reference sequence). This CDR3 has 13 residues. The CDR3: CASSSQGGDTQYF. For the CDR3, the DNA is TGTGCCAGTAGTTCGCAGGGGGGAGATACGCAGTATTTT.